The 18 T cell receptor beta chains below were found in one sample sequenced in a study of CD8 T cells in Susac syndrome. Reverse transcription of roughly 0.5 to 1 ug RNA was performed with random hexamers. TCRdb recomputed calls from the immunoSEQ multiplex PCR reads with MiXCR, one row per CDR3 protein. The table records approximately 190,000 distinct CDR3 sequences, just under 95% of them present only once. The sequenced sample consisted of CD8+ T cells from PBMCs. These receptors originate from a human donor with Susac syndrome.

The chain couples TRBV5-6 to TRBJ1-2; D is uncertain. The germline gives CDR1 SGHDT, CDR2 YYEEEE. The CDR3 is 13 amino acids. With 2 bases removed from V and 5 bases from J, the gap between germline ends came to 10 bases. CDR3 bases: TGTGCCAGCAGCTTTCAGGCTGATTATGGCTACACCTTC. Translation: CASSFQADYGYTF. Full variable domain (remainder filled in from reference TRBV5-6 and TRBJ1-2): DAGVTQSPTHLIKTRGQQVTLRCSPKSGHDTVSWYQQALGQGPQFIFQYYEEEERQRGNFPDRFSGHQFPNYSSELNVNALLLGDSALYLCASSFQADYGYTFGSGTRLTVV.

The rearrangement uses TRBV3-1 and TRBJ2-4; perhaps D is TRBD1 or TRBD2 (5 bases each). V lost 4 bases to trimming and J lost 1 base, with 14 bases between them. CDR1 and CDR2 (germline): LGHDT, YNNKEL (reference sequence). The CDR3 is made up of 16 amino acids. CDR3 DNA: TGTGCCAGCAGCCCTGCCGGGACCGCTGCCAAAAACATTCAGTACTTC. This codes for CASSPAGTAAKNIQYF.

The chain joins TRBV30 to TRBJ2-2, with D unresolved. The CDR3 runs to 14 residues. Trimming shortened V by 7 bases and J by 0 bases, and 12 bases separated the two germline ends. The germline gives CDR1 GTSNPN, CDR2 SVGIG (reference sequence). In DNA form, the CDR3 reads TGTGCCTACCCAAAGGACGCGAACACCGGGGAGCTGTTTTTT. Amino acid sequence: CAYPKDANTGELFF.

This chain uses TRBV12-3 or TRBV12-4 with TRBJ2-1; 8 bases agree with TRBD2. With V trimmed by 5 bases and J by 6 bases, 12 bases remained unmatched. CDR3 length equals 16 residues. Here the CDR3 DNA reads TGTGCCAGCAGTGACTTCGAGGTAGCGGGGAGCAATGAGCAGTTCTTC. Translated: CASSDFEVAGSNEQFF.

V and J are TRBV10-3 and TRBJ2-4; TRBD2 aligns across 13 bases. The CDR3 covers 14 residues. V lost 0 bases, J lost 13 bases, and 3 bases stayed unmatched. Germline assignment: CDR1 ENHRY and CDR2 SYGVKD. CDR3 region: CAISESTSGGSQYF. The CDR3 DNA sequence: TGTGCCATCAGTGAGTCGACTAGCGGGGGGTCACAGTACTTC.

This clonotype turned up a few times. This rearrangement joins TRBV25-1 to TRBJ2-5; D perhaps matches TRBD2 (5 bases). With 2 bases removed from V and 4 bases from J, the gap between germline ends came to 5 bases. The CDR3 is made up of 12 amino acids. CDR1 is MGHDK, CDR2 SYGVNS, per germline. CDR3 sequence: CASSEGGETQYF. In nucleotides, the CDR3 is TGTGCCAGCAGTGAAGGAGGAGAGACCCAGTACTTC. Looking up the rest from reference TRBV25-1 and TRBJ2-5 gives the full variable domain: EADIYQTPRYLVIGTGKKITLECSQTMGHDKMYWYQQDPGMELHLIHYSYGVNSTEKGDLSSESTVSRIRTEHFPLTLESARPSHTSQYLCASSEGGETQYFGPGTRLLVL.

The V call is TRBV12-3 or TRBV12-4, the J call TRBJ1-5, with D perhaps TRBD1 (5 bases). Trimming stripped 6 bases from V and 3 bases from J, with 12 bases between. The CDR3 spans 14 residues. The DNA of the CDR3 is TGTGCCAGCAGCTCTCGGGACCCCAATCAGCCCCAGCATTTT. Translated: CASSSRDPNQPQHF.

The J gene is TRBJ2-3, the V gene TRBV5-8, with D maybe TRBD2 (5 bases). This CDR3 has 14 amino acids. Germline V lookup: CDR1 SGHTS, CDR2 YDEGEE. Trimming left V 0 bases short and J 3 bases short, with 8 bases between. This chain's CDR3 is CASSLALATDTQYF. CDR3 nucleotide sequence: TGTGCCAGCAGCTTGGCCCTAGCTACAGATACGCAGTATTTT. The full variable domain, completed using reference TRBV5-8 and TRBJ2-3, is EAGVTQSPTHLIKTRGQQATLRCSPISGHTSVYWYQQALGLGLQFLLWYDEGEERNRGNFPPRFSGRQFPNYSSELNVNALELEDSALYLCASSLALATDTQYFGPGTRLTVL.

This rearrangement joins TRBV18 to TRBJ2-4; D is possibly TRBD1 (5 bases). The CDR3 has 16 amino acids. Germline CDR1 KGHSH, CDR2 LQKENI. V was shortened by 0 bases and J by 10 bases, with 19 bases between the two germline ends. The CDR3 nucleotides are TGTGCCAGCTCACCACCTGGGGCCATCGCCTTTTCGATTCAGTACTTC. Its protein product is CASSPPGAIAFSIQYF.

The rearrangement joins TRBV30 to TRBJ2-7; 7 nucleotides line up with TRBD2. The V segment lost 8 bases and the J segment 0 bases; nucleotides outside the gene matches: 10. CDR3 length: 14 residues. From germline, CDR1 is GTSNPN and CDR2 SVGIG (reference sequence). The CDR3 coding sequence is TGTGCCCATGCGTGGGGGACTAACTCCTACGAGCAGTACTTC. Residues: CAHAWGTNSYEQYF. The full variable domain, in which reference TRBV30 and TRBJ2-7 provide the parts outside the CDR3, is SQTIHQWPATLVQPVGSPLSLECTVEGTSNPNLYWYRQAAGRGLQLLFYSVGIGQISSEVPQNLSASRPQDRQFILSSKKLLLSDSGFYLCAHAWGTNSYEQYFGPGTRLTVT.

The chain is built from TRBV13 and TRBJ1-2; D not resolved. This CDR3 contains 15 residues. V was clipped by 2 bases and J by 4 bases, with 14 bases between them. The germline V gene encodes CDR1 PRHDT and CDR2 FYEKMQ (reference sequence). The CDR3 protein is CASSLSRTELYGYTF. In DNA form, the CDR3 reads TGTGCCAGCAGCTTATCTCGGACGGAACTCTATGGCTACACCTTC.

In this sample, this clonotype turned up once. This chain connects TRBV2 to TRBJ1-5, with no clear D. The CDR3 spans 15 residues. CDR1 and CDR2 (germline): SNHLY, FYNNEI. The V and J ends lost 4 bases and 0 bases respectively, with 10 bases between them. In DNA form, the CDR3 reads TGTGCCAGCAGTGCGAACACTTATAGCAATCAGCCCCAGCATTTT. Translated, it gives CASSANTYSNQPQHF.

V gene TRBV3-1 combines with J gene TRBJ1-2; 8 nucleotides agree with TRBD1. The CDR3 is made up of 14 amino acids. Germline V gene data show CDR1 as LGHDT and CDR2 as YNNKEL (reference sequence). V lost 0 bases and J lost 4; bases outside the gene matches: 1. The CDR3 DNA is TGTGCCAGCAGCCAAGATGGACAGGGCTATGGCTACACCTTC. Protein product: CASSQDGQGYGYTF.

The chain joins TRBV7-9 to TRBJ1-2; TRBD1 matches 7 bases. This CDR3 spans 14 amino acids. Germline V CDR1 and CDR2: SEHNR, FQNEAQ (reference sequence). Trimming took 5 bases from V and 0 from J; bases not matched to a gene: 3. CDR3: CASSPRGTNYGYTF. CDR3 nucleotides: TGTGCCAGCAGCCCCAGGGGGACTAACTATGGCTACACCTTC.

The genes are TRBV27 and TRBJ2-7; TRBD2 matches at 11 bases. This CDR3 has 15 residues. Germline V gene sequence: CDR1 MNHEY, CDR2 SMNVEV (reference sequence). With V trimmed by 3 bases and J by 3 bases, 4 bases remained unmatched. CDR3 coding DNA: TGTGCCAGCAGTTTTTCTAGCGGGAGGAACTACGAGCAGTACTTC. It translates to CASSFSSGRNYEQYF.

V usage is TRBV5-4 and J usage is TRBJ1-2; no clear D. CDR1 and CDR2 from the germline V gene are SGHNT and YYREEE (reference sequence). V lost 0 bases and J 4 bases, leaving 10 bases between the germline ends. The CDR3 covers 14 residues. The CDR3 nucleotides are TGTGCCAGCAGCTTGGGGGGTAGCGTCTATGGCTACACCTTC. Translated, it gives CASSLGGSVYGYTF.

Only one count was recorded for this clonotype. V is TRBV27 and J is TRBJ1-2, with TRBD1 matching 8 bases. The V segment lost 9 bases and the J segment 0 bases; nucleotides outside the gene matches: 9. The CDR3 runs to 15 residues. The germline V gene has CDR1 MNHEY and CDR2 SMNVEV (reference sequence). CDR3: CASGQGFPTNYGYTF. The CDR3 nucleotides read TGTGCCAGTGGACAGGGATTCCCGACTAACTATGGCTACACCTTC.

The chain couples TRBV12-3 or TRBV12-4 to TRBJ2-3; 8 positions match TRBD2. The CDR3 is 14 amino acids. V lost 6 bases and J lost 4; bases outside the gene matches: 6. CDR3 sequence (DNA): TGTGCCAGCAGCCGTGGACTAGCAGCAGATACGCAGTATTTT. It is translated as CASSRGLAADTQYF.